One sample yielded the 8 T cell receptor beta chains listed below, sequenced in a study of blood T cells in healthy people across ages. The second PCR ran roughly 7 to 12 cycles with a sample-barcoded 5' primer and J-beta primers. TCRdb re-derived calls from the 5' RACE reads in MiXCR, one entry per CDR3 protein. The sample has approximately 940,000 distinct CDR3 sequences, 40% to 60% seen once. Input material: blood. Receptors were obtained from a man aged 25 to 45 in good health.

J is TRBJ2-5 and V is TRBV5-1; D tentatively fits TRBD1 or TRBD2 (5 bases each). With the DNA end fitting TRBJ2-7 better, the J assignment may be wrong. Germline values: CDR1 SGHRS, CDR2 YFSETQ. CDR3 size: 12 residues. The CDR3, as DNA: TGCGCCAGTAACCGGGACGGCTACGAGCAGTACTTC. It encodes CASNRDGYEQYF.

This chain joins TRBV20-1 and TRBJ2-5, with D tentatively TRBD1 or TRBD2 (5 bases each). Looked up from germline, CDR1 is DFQATT and CDR2 is SNEGSKA (reference sequence). This CDR3 is 16 amino acids long. Trimming left V 0 bases short and J 11 bases short, with 25 bases between. The CDR3 coding sequence is TGCAGTGCTAGAGATCTTGGGGGTCCCTCCTACAATGAGCAGTACTTC. It translates to CSARDLGGPSYNEQYF.

This clonotype was counted a few times. This sequence joins TRBV15 and TRBJ2-5; TRBD1 might be the D (5 bases). This CDR3 region has 16 residues. Trimming stripped 1 base from V and 4 bases from J, with 16 bases between. The V gene's germline CDR1 is LNHNV and CDR2 YYDKDF (reference sequence). The CDR3 reads CATSRVSLGEGETQYF. For the CDR3, the DNA is TGTGCCACCAGCAGAGTGTCCTTAGGGGAAGGAGAGACCCAGTACTTC.

Of note for this clonotype: An end of the junction differs from the germline gene, which may be a read error. The V gene is TRBV5-1, the J gene TRBJ2-7; 10 bases agree with TRBD1. The CDR3 covers 14 residues. Germline V gene data show CDR1 as SGHRS and CDR2 as YFSETQ. CDR3 in amino acids: CASILDRGDYEQYF. The CDR3 bases are TGCGCCAGCATCTTGGACAGGGGGGACTACGAGCAGTACTTC. The full variable domain, completed using reference TRBV5-1 and TRBJ2-7, is KAGVTQTPRYLIKTRGQQVTLSCSPISGHRSVSWYQQTPGQGLQFLFEYFSETQRNKGNFPGRFSGRQFSNSRSEMNVSTLELGDSALYLCASILDRGDYEQYFGPGTRLTVT.

The chain employs TRBV3-1 and TRBJ2-3; 7 positions agree with TRBD2. CDR3 length: 11 residues. V dropped 4 bases and J dropped 8; count of bases not matched to a gene: 0. Germline lookup yields CDR1 LGHDT and CDR2 YNNKEL (reference sequence). The CDR3 DNA reads TGTGCCAGCAGCCGCGGGAGTACGCAGTATTTT. Its translation is CASSRGSTQYF.

The CDR3 region has the DNA TGTGCCAGCAGTCCTGACTCGCCCTCCTACAATGAGCAGTTCTTC. This sequence encodes CASSPDSPSYNEQFF. This chain connects TRBV27 to TRBJ2-1; D ambiguous. Germline CDR1 and CDR2: MNHEY and SMNVEV (reference sequence). The V end was cut by 5 bases, the J end by 0 bases, with 11 bases between. The CDR3 contains 15 residues.

The chain carries TRBV6-5 and TRBJ2-7, with a tentative D call TRBD1 (6 bases). The CDR3 consists of 12 residues. Trimming took 10 bases from V and 4 from J, leaving 14 bases between them. The germline gives CDR1 MNHEY, CDR2 SVGAGI. In DNA, the CDR3 is TGTGCCATCAACACGAGGGGGTACGAGCAGTACTTC. Protein sequence: CAINTRGYEQYF.

This chain links TRBV5-6 with TRBJ2-1; the match to TRBD2 covers 10 bases. The end of the DNA is better explained by TRBJ2-7, so the J call may be wrong. Germline CDR1 SGHDT, CDR2 YYEEEE. The CDR3 is 16 residues long. The CDR3 is CASSSLGGLASYEQYF. The DNA of the CDR3 is TGTGCCAGCAGCTCCTTAGGGGGACTAGCGAGCTACGAGCAGTACTTC.